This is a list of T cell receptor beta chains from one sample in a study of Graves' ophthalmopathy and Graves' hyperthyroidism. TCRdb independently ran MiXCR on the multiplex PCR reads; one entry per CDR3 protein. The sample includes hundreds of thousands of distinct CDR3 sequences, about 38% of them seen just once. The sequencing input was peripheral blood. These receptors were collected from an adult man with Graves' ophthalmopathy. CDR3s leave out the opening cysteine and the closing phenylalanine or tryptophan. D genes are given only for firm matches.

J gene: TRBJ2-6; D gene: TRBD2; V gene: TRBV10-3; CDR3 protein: ASSLAGGTGANVLT
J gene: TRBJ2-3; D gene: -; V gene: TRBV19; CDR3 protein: ASREETSTDTQY
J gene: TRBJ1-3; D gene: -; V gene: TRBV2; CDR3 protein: ASTSTPGNTIY
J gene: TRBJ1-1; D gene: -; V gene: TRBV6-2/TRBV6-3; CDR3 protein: ASSYSRGVAEAF
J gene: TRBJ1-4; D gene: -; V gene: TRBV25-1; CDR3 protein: ASSENREANEKLF
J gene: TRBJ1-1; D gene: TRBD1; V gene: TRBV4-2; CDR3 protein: ASSQGQGATEAF
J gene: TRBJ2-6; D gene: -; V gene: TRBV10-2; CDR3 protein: ASRPDSEGANVLT
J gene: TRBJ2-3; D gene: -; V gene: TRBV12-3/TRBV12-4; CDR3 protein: ASSPGADTQY
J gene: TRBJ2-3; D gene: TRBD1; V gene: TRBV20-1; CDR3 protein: SAKDRGMDTQY
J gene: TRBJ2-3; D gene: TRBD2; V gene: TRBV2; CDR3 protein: ASSDRRSSGLAGGTDTQY
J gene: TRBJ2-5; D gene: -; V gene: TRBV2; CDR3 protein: ASGPTGQETQY
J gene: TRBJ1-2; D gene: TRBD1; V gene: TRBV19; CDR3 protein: ASRTGAPYGYT
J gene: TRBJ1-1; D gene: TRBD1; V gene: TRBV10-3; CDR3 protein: AAVGQGHGTEAF
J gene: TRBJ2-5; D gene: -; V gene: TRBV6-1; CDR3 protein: ASKGSRETETQY
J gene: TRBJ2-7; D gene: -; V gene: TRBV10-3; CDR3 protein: ASFSGQGISYEQY
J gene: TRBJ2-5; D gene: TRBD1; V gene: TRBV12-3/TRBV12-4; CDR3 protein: ASSSGTGMGETQY
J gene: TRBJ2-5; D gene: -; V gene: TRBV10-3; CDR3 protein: ASSQNTGNQETQY
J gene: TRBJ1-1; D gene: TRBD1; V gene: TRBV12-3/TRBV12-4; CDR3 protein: ASSLGDRTATEAF
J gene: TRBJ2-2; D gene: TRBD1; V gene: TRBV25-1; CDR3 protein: ASSDYSGQGTRELF
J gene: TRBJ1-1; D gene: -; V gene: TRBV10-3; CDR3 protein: ASRLTLNTEAF
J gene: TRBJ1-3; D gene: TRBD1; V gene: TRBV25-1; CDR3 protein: ASSLDRGSYSGNTIY
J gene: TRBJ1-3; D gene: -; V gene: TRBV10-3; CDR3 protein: ASSEALGTGNTIY
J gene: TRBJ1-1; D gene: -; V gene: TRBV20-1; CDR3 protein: SAAFIWNTEAF
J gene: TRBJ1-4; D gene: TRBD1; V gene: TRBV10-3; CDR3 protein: AISESMNNRGNEKLF
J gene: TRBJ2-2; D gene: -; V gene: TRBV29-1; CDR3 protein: SRDTGELF
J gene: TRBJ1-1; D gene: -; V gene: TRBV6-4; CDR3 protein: ASSVAAGTEAF
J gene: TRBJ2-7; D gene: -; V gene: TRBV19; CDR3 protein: ASSINAGTYEQY
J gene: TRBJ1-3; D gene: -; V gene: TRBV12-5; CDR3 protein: ASGLVLKGGVEGNTIY
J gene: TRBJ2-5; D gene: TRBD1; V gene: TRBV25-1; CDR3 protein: ASSVGRGPETQY
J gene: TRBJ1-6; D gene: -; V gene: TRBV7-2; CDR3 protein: ASSLGNSPLH
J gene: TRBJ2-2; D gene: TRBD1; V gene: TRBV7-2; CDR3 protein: ASSWTTGTGKLF
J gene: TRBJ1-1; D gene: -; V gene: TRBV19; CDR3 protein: ATSRGSAF
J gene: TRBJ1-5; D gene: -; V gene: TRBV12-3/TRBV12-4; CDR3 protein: ASSRTLSQQPQH
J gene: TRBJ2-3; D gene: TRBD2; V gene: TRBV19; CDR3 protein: ASSQLPLTSGSSTDTQY
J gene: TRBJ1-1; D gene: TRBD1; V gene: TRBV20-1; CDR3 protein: SASGTGKAEAF
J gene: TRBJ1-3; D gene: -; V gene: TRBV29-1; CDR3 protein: SAHQDAMNTIY
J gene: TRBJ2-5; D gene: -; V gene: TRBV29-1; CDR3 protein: SVDPGAQY
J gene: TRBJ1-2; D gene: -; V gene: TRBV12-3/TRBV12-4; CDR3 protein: ASSLGVKAYGYT
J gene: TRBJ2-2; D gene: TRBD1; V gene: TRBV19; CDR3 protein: ASSRTGGGGELF
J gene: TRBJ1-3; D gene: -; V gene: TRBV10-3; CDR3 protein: AIKIPSSGNTIY
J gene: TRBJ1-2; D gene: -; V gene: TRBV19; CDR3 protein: ASSSVRDDYGYT
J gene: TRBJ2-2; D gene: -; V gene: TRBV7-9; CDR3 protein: ASSPSGAGDTGELF
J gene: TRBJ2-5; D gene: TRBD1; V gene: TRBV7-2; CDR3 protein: ASSTRTGEETQY
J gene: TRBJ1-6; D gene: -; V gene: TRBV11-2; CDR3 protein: AIDVLGSPLH
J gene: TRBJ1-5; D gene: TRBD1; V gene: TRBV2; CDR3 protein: ASSGTGDRQPQH
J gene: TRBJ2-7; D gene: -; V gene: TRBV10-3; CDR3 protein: AISESAGRYEQY
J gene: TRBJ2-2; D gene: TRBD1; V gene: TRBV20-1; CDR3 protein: SAMQGAENTGELF
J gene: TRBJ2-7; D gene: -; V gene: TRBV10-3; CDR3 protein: ASINVRDPLRIYEQY
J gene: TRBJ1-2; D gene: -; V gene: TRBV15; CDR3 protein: ATSRDRGHSYGYT
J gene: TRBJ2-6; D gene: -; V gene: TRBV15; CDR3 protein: AKAGNTGGANVLT
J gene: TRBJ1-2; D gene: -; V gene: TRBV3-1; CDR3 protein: ASSQVTASYGYT
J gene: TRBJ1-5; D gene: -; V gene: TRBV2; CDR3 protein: ASIGRGEINQPQH
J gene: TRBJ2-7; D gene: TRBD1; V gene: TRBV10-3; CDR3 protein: ATSIGQGYEQY